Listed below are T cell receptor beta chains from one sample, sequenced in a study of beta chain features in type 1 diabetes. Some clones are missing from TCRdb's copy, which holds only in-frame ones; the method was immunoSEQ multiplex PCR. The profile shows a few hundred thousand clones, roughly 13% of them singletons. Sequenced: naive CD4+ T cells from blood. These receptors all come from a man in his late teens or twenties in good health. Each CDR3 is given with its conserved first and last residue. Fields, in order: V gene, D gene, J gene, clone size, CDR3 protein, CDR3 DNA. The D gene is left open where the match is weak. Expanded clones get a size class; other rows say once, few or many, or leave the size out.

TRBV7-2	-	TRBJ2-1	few	CASSLYTGGGYNEQFF	TGTGCCAGCAGCTTATATACGGGGGGCGGATACAATGAGCAGTTCTTC
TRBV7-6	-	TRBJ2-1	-	CASSPLGARYNEQFF	TGTGCCAGCAGCCCCCTAGGAGCTAGATACAATGAGCAGTTCTTC
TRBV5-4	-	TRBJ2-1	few	CASSLESGWRDEQFF	TGTGCCAGCAGCTTGGAATCGGGTTGGAGAGATGAGCAGTTCTTC
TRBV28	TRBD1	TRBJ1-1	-	CAGTQGQTNTEAFF	TGTGCCGGAACTCAGGGACAGACGAACACTGAAGCTTTCTTT
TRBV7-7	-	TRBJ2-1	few	CASSYDLYNEQFF	TGTGCTAGCAGCTACGACTTGTACAATGAGCAGTTCTTC
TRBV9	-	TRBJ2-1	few	CASSPRTDNEQFF	TGTGCCAGCAGCCCCCGGACAGACAATGAGCAGTTCTTC
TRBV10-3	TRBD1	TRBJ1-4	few	CAISEQGNEKLFF	TGTGCCATCAGTGAACAGGGGAATGAAAAACTGTTTTTT
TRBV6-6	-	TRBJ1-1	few	CASSYDGALNTEAFF	TGTGCCAGCAGTTACGATGGGGCCCTGAACACTGAAGCTTTCTTT
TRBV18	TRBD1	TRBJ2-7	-	CASSPGTGSSYEQYF	TGTGCCAGCTCACCAGGGACAGGGAGCTCCTACGAGCAGTACTTC
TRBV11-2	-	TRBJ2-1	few	CASSSLRGSSNEQFF	TGTGCCAGCAGCTCGCTCCGGGGTTCGTCCAATGAGCAGTTCTTC
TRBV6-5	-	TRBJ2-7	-	CASTPQPGGGYEQYF	TGTGCCAGCACTCCTCAACCGGGGGGCGGCTACGAGCAGTACTTC
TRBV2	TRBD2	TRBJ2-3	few	CASFLTSGGRDTQYF	TGTGCCAGCTTCCTTACTAGCGGGGGGAGAGATACGCAGTATTTT
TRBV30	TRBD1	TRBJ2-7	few	CAWSRDRGTYEQYF	TGTGCCTGGAGTAGGGACAGGGGTACCTACGAGCAGTACTTC
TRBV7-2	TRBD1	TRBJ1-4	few	CASSKQGVNEKLFF	TGTGCCAGCAGCAAACAGGGGGTGAATGAAAAACTGTTTTTT
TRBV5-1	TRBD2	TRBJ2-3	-	CASSLGSTSGGVDTQYF	TGCGCCAGCAGCTTGGGGTCTACTAGCGGGGGTGTGGATACGCAGTATTTT
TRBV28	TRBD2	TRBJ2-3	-	CASSLTGGVTDTQYF	TGTGCCAGCAGTTTGACCGGGGGGGTGACAGATACGCAGTATTTT
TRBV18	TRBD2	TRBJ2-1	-	CASSVSGDNEQFF	TGTGCCAGCTCAGTTAGCGGGGACAATGAGCAGTTCTTC
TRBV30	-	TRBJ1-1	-	CAWSRRGSGNTEAFF	TGTGCCTGGAGTCGGAGGGGCAGCGGGAACACTGAAGCTTTCTTT
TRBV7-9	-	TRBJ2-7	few	CASSAQAGAEQYF	TGTGCCAGCAGCGCCCAGGCGGGGGCAGAGCAGTACTTC
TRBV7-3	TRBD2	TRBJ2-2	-	CASSTRGGVANTGELFF	TGTGCCAGCAGCACCCGGGGGGGGGTCGCGAACACCGGGGAGCTGTTTTTT
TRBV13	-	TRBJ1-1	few	CASSLSAEGRYTEAFF	TGTGCCAGCAGCCTCTCCGCGGAGGGGAGGTACACTGAAGCTTTCTTT
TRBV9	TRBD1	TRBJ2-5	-	CASSVDRGVGETQYF	TGTGCCAGCAGCGTCGACAGGGGTGTCGGAGAGACCCAGTACTTC
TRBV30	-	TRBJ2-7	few	CASQQGPYEQYF	TGTGCCTCCCAGCAGGGGCCGTACGAGCAGTACTTC
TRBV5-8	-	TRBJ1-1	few	CASSPLVGGSTEAFF	TGTGCCAGCAGCCCTCTCGTAGGGGGTTCCACTGAAGCTTTCTTT
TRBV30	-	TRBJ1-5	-	CAWSQGGLGQPQHF	TGTGCCTGGAGTCAAGGAGGTTTGGGTCAGCCCCAGCATTTT
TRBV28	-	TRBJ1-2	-	CASDDTSHGYTF	TGTGCCAGCGACGACACGTCCCATGGCTACACCTTC
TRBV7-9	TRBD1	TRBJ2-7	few	CASSPGTANSYEQYF	TGTGCCAGCAGCCCTGGGACAGCTAACTCCTACGAGCAGTACTTC
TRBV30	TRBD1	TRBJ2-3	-	CACRRDSSTDTQYF	TGTGCCTGCCGCCGGGACAGCAGCACAGATACGCAGTATTTT
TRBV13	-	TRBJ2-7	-	CASSLLGRYEQYF	TGTGCCAGCAGCTTGTTGGGCCGCTACGAGCAGTACTTC
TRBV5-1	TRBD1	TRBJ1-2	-	CASSYHRGVNYGYTF	TGCGCCAGCAGCTACCACAGGGGGGTTAACTATGGCTACACCTTC
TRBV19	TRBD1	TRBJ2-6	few	CASSRQGTAGANVLTF	TGTGCCAGTAGCAGACAGGGTACCGCTGGGGCCAACGTCCTGACTTTC
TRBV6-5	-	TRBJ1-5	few	CASTEGGDGNQPQHF	TGTGCCAGCACCGAGGGAGGGGACGGAAATCAGCCCCAGCATTTT
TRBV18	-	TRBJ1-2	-	CASSPRYSRGSSNYGYTF	TGTGCCAGCTCACCACGCTATTCGAGGGGGTCTTCTAACTATGGCTACACCTTC
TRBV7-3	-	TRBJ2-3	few	CASSPTAAFADTQYF	TGTGCCAGCAGCCCGACAGCCGCTTTCGCAGATACGCAGTATTTT
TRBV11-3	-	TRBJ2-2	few	CASSQGMNTGELFF	TGTGCCAGCAGCCAGGGGATGAACACCGGGGAGCTGTTTTTT
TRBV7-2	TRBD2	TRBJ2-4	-	CASSPDLGLAGYNIQYF	TGTGCCAGCAGCCCAGACCTGGGACTAGCGGGATACAACATTCAGTACTTC
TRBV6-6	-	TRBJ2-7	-	CASSYSPAQGWEQYF	TGTGCCAGCAGTTACTCCCCTGCCCAGGGGTGGGAGCAGTACTTC
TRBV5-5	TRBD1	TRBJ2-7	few	CASSLGQGLQEQYF	TGTGCCAGCAGCTTGGGACAGGGCCTCCAGGAGCAGTACTTC
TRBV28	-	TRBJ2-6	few	CASSLLGGRFSGANVLTF	TGTGCCAGCAGTTTATTGGGGGGGCGATTCTCTGGGGCCAACGTCCTGACTTTC
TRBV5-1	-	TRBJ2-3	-	CASSTGTDTQYF	TGCGCCAGCAGTACAGGGACAGATACGCAGTATTTT
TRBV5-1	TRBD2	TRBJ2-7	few	CASSGGDGSSYEQYF	TGCGCCAGCAGCGGGGGGGACGGGAGCTCCTACGAGCAGTACTTC
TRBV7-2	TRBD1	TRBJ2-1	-	CASSLAIDRVLGQFF	TGTGCCAGCAGCTTAGCCATCGACAGGGTCTTGGGGCAGTTCTTC
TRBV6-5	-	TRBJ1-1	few	CASSRGLGGAEAFF	TGTGCCAGCAGTCGCGGGCTTGGAGGAGCTGAAGCTTTCTTT
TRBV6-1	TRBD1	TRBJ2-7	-	CATPGTGGYEQYF	TGTGCCACACCCGGGACAGGGGGCTACGAGCAGTACTTC
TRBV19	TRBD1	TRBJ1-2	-	CASSMGQNYGYTF	TGTGCCAGTAGTATGGGACAGAACTATGGCTACACCTTC
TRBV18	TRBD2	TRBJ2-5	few	CASSPYAGTSGQETQYF	TGTGCCAGCTCACCTTATGCCGGGACTAGCGGCCAAGAGACCCAGTACTTC
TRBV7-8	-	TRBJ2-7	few	CASTLRGGLVSEQYF	TGTGCCAGCACCTTACGGGGAGGACTGGTGAGCGAGCAGTACTTC
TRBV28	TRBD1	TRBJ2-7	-	CASSTTGQGSYEQYF	TGTGCCAGCAGTACCACGGGACAGGGTTCCTACGAGCAGTACTTC
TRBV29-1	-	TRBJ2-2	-	CSVMQGNTAGELFF	TGCAGCGTTATGCAGGGAAATACGGCCGGGGAGCTGTTTTTT
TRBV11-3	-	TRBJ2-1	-	CASSLLSSSHNEQFF	TGTGCCAGCAGCTTACTGTCCTCAAGCCACAATGAGCAGTTCTTC
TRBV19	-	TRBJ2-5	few	CASSRRGSIGETQYF	TGTGCCAGTAGTCGTAGGGGGAGCATCGGAGAGACCCAGTACTTC
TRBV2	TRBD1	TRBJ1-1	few	CASSDLGQGNTEAFF	TGTGCCAGCAGTGATCTAGGACAGGGCAACACTGAAGCTTTCTTT
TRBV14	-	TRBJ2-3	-	CASSALRYYQDTQYF	TGTGCCAGCAGCGCCCTTAGGTACTACCAAGATACGCAGTATTTT
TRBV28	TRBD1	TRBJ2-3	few	CASRSGQGTDTQYF	TGTGCCAGCAGGTCGGGACAGGGCACAGATACGCAGTATTTT
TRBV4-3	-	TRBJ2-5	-	CASSPRGLRETQYF	TGCGCCAGCAGCCCCAGGGGCCTGCGAGAGACCCAGTACTTC
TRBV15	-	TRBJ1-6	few	CATSSWPRGSYNSPLHF	TGTGCCACCAGCAGCTGGCCCCGGGGTTCCTATAATTCACCCCTCCACTTT
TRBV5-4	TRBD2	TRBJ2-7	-	CASSFRLAGGEQYF	TGTGCCAGCAGCTTCAGGCTAGCGGGTGGCGAGCAGTACTTC
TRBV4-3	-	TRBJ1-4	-	CASSQVFQGTSNEKLFF	TGCGCCAGCAGCCAAGTGTTCCAGGGGACCTCTAATGAAAAACTGTTTTTT
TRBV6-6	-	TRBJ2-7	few	CASGPGTADEQYF	TGTGCCAGCGGGCCGGGGACTGCTGACGAGCAGTACTTC